These 12 T cell receptor beta chains originate from one sample sequenced in a study of T cells in Graves' hyperthyroidism and ophthalmopathy. The investigators amplified TCR beta CDR3 regions from RNA transcripts. The HTBI set primed first-round TCR CDR3 RT-PCR. TCRdb re-derived calls from the multiplex PCR reads in MiXCR, one entry per CDR3 protein. The sample consists of 400,000 to 600,000 distinct CDR3 sequences, roughly 20% of them appearing once. The material sequenced was blood. The receptors shown here come from a man younger than 35 with Graves' hyperthyroidism.

Ten or more counts support this clonotype. This chain connects TRBV6-2 or TRBV6-3 to TRBJ1-5; the D is unclear. This CDR3 comprises 12 residues. Germline V gives CDR1 MNHEY, CDR2 SVGEGT. The V end lost 0 bases, the J end lost 6 bases, and 3 bases lay between the germline ends. The CDR3 DNA follows: TGTGCCAGCAGTTACTCTAGTCAGCCCCAGCATTTT. Residues: CASSYSSQPQHF.

The sample holds many counts of this clonotype. The chain is built from TRBV10-3 and TRBJ1-5; tentative D call: TRBD1 (5 bases). Germline CDR1 is ENHRY and CDR2 is SYGVKD. The CDR3 totals 12 residues. The V end lost 7 bases, the J end lost 3 bases, and 7 bases lay between the germline ends. The CDR3 loop is CAIMGDNQPQHF. CDR3 DNA: TGTGCCATCATGGGGGACAATCAGCCCCAGCATTTT.

This clonotype was counted ten times or more. V usage is TRBV6-1 and J usage is TRBJ1-5; no clear D gene. The germline V and J ends were trimmed by 1 base and 5 bases, with 18 bases remaining between them. The CDR3 runs 17 residues. Germline V gene sequence: CDR1 MNHNS, CDR2 SASEGT. The CDR3 region is CASSEGPLRVGHQPQHF. The CDR3 coding sequence is TGTGCCAGCAGTGAAGGGCCCTTAAGGGTTGGGCATCAGCCCCAGCATTTT.

The chain carries TRBV12-3 or TRBV12-4 and TRBJ1-5; the match to TRBD1 covers 7 bases. This CDR3 contains 12 residues. Losses at the gene ends were 4 bases for V and 6 bases for J; bases not matched to a gene: 0. CDR3: CASSWDSQPQHF. CDR3 DNA: TGTGCCAGCAGTTGGGACAGTCAGCCCCAGCATTTT.

This clonotype appeared a few times. V gene TRBV5-1 combines with J gene TRBJ2-7, with D perhaps matching TRBD1 (6 bases). Trimming took 0 bases from V and 2 from J, leaving 12 bases between them. CDR3 length equals 15 residues. Germline V lookup: CDR1 SGHRS, CDR2 YFSETQ. CDR3 in amino acids: CASSLGPTGTYEQYF. The CDR3 bases are TGCGCCAGCAGCTTGGGACCGACAGGAACCTACGAGCAGTACTTC.

This clonotype was seen many times. The chain couples TRBV29-1 to TRBJ1-2; 9 bases match TRBD1. The CDR3 runs to 18 residues. The junction had 17 bases not matched to a gene; V was cut back by 6 bases and J by 0 bases. Per germline, CDR1 SQVTM and CDR2 ANQGSEA. The CDR3 sequence is CSVTTGGISFNSNYGYTF. DNA of the CDR3: TGCAGCGTCACAACAGGGGGCATATCCTTTAATTCTAACTATGGCTACACCTTC.

This clonotype was seen ten or more times. The chain couples TRBV19 to TRBJ2-2; 10 positions match TRBD2. Germline V gives CDR1 LNHDA, CDR2 SQIVND (reference sequence). The CDR3 extends over 18 amino acids. V trimming: 0 bases; J trimming: 7 bases; junction bases outside the gene matches: 11. The CDR3, as DNA: TGTGCCAGTAGTATAGAGGGCACAGCGGGGGGGCCGAGCGGGGAGCTGTTTTTT. Its protein is CASSIEGTAGGPSGELFF. Filled out from reference TRBV19 and TRBJ2-2, the complete variable domain reads DGGITQSPKYLFRKEGQNVTLSCEQNLNHDAMYWYRQDPGQGLRLIYYSQIVNDFQKGDIAEGYSVSREKKESFPLTVTSAQKNPTAFYLCASSIEGTAGGPSGELFFGEGSRLTVL.

This chain joins TRBV30 and TRBJ2-3; 8 bases are shared with TRBD2. This CDR3 contains 13 residues. The junction had 1 base not matched to a gene; V was cut back by 0 bases and J by 5 bases. Germline V lookup: CDR1 GTSNPN, CDR2 SVGIG (reference sequence). CDR3 loop: CAWSVSGGDTQYF. CDR3 nucleotides: TGTGCCTGGAGTGTCAGCGGGGGAGATACGCAGTATTTT.

This clonotype was seen repeatedly, ten times or more. The gene calls are TRBV6-1 and TRBJ2-2; D gene ambiguous. Trimming stripped 2 bases from V and 2 bases from J, with 9 bases between. The germline CDR1 and CDR2 sequences are MNHNS and SASEGT. CDR3 length: 15 residues. The CDR3 sequence: CASSELGPNTGELFF. In nucleotides, the CDR3 is TGTGCCAGCAGTGAACTTGGGCCTAACACCGGGGAGCTGTTTTTT.

At least ten counts were recorded for this clonotype. The chain employs TRBV6-5 and TRBJ2-3, with 9 bases matching TRBD1. The trim removed 2 bases at V and 3 bases at J, leaving 3 bases unmatched. This CDR3 contains 15 residues. Per germline, CDR1 MNHEY and CDR2 SVGAGI. The CDR3 DNA follows: TGTGCCAGCAGTTACGGGACAGGGTCAACAGATACGCAGTATTTT. This codes for CASSYGTGSTDTQYF.

This chain uses TRBV3-1 with TRBJ1-2, with D possibly being TRBD1 (5 bases). The V gene's germline CDR1 is LGHDT and CDR2 YNNKEL (reference sequence). The germline V and J ends were trimmed by 0 bases and 3 bases, with 8 bases remaining between them. This CDR3 has 14 residues. The CDR3 reads CASSQEGGDYGYTF. CDR3 coding DNA: TGTGCCAGCAGCCAAGAGGGGGGAGACTATGGCTACACCTTC. Complete variable domain (other parts from reference TRBV3-1 and TRBJ1-2): DTAVSQTPKYLVTQMGNDKSIKCEQNLGHDTMYWYKQDSKKFLKIMFSYNNKELIINETVPNRFSPKSPDKAHLNLHINSLELGDSAVYFCASSQEGGDYGYTFGSGTRLTVV.

The table lists this clonotype with many counts. The chain joins TRBV28 to TRBJ1-1; D unclear. Trimming took off 7 bases at V and 3 bases at J, with 15 bases between the two ends. The CDR3 runs to 14 residues. Looked up from germline, CDR1 is MDHEN and CDR2 is SYDVKM. The CDR3 region is CASTPMKLDTEAFF. Written as DNA, the CDR3 is TGTGCCAGCACCCCAATGAAGCTCGACACTGAAGCTTTCTTT.